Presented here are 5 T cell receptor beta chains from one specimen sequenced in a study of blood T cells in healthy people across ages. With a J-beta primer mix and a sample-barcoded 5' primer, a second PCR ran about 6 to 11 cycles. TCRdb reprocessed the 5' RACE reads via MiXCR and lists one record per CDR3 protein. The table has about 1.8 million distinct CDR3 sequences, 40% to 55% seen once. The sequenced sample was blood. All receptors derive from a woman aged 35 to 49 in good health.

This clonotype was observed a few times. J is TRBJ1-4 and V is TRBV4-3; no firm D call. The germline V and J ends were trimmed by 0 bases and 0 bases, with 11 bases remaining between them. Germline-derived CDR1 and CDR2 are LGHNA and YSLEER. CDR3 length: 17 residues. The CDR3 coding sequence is TGCGCCAGCAGCCAAGATAGGGCAGCAGCAACTAATGAAAAACTGTTTTTT. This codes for CASSQDRAAATNEKLFF.

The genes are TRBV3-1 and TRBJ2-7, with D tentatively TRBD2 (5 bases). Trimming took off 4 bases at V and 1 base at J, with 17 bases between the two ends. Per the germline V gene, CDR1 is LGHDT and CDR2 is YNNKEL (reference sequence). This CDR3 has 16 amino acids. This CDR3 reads CASSPRRTGESYEQYF. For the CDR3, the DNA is TGTGCCAGCAGCCCAAGGCGCACCGGGGAATCCTACGAGCAGTACTTC.

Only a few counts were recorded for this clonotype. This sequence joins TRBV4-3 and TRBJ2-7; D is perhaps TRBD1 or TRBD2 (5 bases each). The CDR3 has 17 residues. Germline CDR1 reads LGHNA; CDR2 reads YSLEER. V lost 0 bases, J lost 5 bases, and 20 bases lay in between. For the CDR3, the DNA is TGCGCCAGCAGCCAAGATTTGGGGACGGAGGCTGCCCACGAGCAGTACTTC. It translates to CASSQDLGTEAAHEQYF.

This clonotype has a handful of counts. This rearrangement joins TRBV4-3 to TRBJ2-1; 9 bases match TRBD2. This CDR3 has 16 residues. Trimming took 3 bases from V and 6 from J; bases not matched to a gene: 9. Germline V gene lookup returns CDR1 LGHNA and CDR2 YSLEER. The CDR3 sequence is CASSQLAGEGFNEQFF. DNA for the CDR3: TGCGCCAGCAGCCAGTTAGCGGGGGAAGGGTTCAATGAGCAGTTCTTC.

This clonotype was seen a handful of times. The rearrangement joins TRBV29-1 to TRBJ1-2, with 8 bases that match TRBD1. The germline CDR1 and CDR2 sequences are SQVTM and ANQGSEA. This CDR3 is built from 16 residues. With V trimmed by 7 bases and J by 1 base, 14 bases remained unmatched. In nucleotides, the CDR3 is TGCAGCGCCCTAGGACAGGGAGAGGTCGTTAACTATGGCTACACCTTC. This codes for CSALGQGEVVNYGYTF.